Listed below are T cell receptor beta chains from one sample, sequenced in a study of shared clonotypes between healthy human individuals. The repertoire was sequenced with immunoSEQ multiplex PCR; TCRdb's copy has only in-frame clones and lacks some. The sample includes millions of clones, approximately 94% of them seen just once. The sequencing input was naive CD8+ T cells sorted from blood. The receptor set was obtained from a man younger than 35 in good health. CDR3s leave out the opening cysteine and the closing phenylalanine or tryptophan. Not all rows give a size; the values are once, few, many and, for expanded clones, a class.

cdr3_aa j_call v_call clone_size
SVVAREHYNEQF TRBJ2-1 TRBV29-1 NA
ASSMSSGTGGYYNEQF TRBJ2-1 TRBV27 NA
ASSPTLSSYNEQF TRBJ2-1 TRBV2 NA
ASSVASGSSYEQY TRBJ2-7 TRBV19 NA
ASSVWGEYGYT TRBJ1-2 TRBV6-1 NA
AWSVSTNYEQY TRBJ2-7 TRBV30 NA
ASSLPEGHPTYEQY TRBJ2-7 TRBV28 NA
ASSRRGGHIDEQY TRBJ2-7 TRBV6-1 NA
ASSPLRGTYNEQF TRBJ2-1 TRBV7-3 NA
ASSPTQGEQPQH TRBJ1-5 TRBV27 NA
ASSQQAWGNTEAF TRBJ1-1 TRBV4-1 NA
ASGGTGWDGNQPQH TRBJ1-5 TRBV7-9 NA
ASSLATGFGKTQY TRBJ2-5 TRBV5-6 NA
ASSYSSGNTIY TRBJ1-3 TRBV6-5 NA
ASSTRQGMKTEAF TRBJ1-1 TRBV6-5 NA
ASSQGNYEQY TRBJ2-7 TRBV4-1 NA
ASSQSQGADYGYT TRBJ1-2 TRBV23-1 once
ASSIRGRGGTRAYEQY TRBJ2-7 TRBV28 few
ASSLVGLAEGTYEQY TRBJ2-7 TRBV5-1 NA
ASSYSISSYNSPLH TRBJ1-6 TRBV6-5 NA
ASSTGGEETQY TRBJ2-5 TRBV13 once
ASSTDPSDTQY TRBJ2-3 TRBV4-2 NA
ASSQDTGVYYGYT TRBJ1-2 TRBV4-3 NA
ASREGGSLSYEQY TRBJ2-7 TRBV27 once
ASSLGPEGGTQY TRBJ2-3 TRBV4-1 NA
ASSPGPLNTEAF TRBJ1-1 TRBV4-1 NA
ASSWVGHTEAF TRBJ1-1 TRBV27 NA
ASSAHPNSGDTEAF TRBJ1-1 TRBV4-1 once
ASRTGLGPNEKLF TRBJ1-4 TRBV28 NA
SVVQGRNTEAF TRBJ1-1 TRBV29-1 NA
ASSAYTGATEAF TRBJ1-1 TRBV2 NA
ASSGGETQY TRBJ2-5 TRBV6-1 NA
AWTTSGTTDTQY TRBJ2-3 TRBV30 NA
ASSQGPYSTSGAALGQY TRBJ2-5 TRBV4-1 NA
ASSWQGLSDNQPQH TRBJ1-5 TRBV7-9 NA
ASRPGGTYNEQF TRBJ2-1 TRBV27 NA
ASSEALRAGGPSSTQY TRBJ2-3 TRBV6-1 NA
ASSSNPGLVAGELF TRBJ2-2 TRBV25-1 NA
ASSESEGGNTIY TRBJ1-3 TRBV25-1 NA
ASSVAAGNSYEQY TRBJ2-7 TRBV9 NA
ASSRNRGSYNEQF TRBJ2-1 TRBV13 once
ASSALGGEAF TRBJ1-1 TRBV6-4 once
ASSESPDSGPVF TRBJ1-2 TRBV10-1 NA
ASSFGGALPDTQY TRBJ2-3 TRBV28 once
ASSPTAGNNEQF TRBJ2-1 TRBV7-9 NA